Listed here are 12 T cell receptor beta chains from one sample, sequenced in a study of OX40 agonist ivuxolimab in advanced cancers. Profiled with immunoSEQ multiplex PCR; TCRdb holds only in-frame clones, not every one. The sample records tens of thousands of clones, approximately 90% being singletons. Sample: CD4+ or CD8+ T cells sorted from blood, taken in a trial of the OX40 agonist ivuxolimab. The receptor source for this set is an adult with an advanced solid tumor such as melanoma, head and neck, liver or kidney cancer.

The genes are TRBV11-1 and TRBJ2-1; 10 nucleotides match TRBD2. Trimming took 2 bases from V and 5 from J; bases not matched to a gene: 3. CDR1 is SGHAT, CDR2 FQDESV, per germline (reference sequence). CDR3 length: 15 residues. CDR3 sequence reads: CASSLPSGSHNEQFF. CDR3 sequence (DNA): TGTGCCAGCAGCTTACCTAGCGGGAGCCACAATGAGCAGTTCTTC.

This rearrangement joins TRBV6-1 to TRBJ2-1; D is uncertain. V lost 1 base and J lost 6, with 7 bases in between. Germline CDR1 and CDR2: MNHNS and SASEGT. CDR3 size: 13 residues. The CDR3, as DNA: TGTGCCAGCAGTGAAGGGCAGGCCAATGAGCAGTTCTTC. The encoded protein is CASSEGQANEQFF.

J is TRBJ1-2 and V is TRBV6-1, with D hard to call. There are 12 residues in the CDR3. Per germline, CDR1 MNHNS and CDR2 SASEGT. Trimming left V 5 bases short and J 9 bases short, with 13 bases between. As DNA, the CDR3 is TGTGCCAGCAGTCAAACGGAGAGGCGCTACACCTTC. It encodes CASSQTERRYTF.

Of note for this clone: This CDR3 fails to terminate in the conserved phenylalanine or tryptophan, so it likely reflects a read error. It is unclear where the CDR3 begins or ends on the DNA, so no DNA is shown, and the CDR3 is as TCRdb lists it. V usage is TRBV10-1 and J usage is TRBJ2-3; the table's D call TRBD2 went unverified against the DNA. In germline, CDR1 is WNHNN, CDR2 SYGVQD (reference sequence). The CDR3 spans 13 residues, counting both ends. This chain's CDR3 is CASSDTGLAVLSY.

The chain couples TRBV30 to TRBJ2-5; 10 bases are a match to TRBD1. This CDR3 is built from 13 residues. Germline CDR1 GTSNPN, CDR2 SVGIG (reference sequence). J was trimmed by 4 bases and V by 5 bases; bases with no gene match: 4. CDR3 region: CAWDRGRGETQYF. The CDR3 DNA reads TGTGCCTGGGACAGGGGGCGTGGAGAGACCCAGTACTTC.

This clone was observed a handful of times. The J gene is TRBJ1-1, the V gene TRBV19, with 11 bases that match TRBD1. Germline loops: CDR1 LNHDA, CDR2 SQIVND (reference sequence). J lost 1 base, V lost 5 bases, and 9 bases had no gene match. CDR3 length: 17 residues. The CDR3 sequence is CASSSRDRGSWNTEAFF. CDR3 coding DNA: TGTGCCAGTAGTTCAAGGGACAGGGGGTCTTGGAACACTGAAGCTTTCTTT.

The chain employs TRBV4-1 and TRBJ1-1; D remains ambiguous. V lost 3 bases and J lost 4, with 12 bases in between. The CDR3 has 14 amino acids. Germline CDR1 MGHRA, CDR2 YSYEKL. This chain's CDR3 is CASSHPPGVTEAFF. CDR3 coding DNA: TGCGCCAGCAGCCACCCCCCCGGGGTCACTGAAGCTTTCTTT.

The genes are TRBV5-4 and TRBJ2-2, with 16 positions matching TRBD2. V was clipped by 4 bases and J by 5 bases; unmatched bases: 8. CDR1 SGHNT and CDR2 YYREEE come from the germline V gene (reference sequence). The CDR3 runs to 18 residues. CDR3 DNA: TGTGCCAGCAGCCCGGGACTAGCGGGGGGGCTCCGAACCGGGGAGCTGTTTTTT. It encodes CASSPGLAGGLRTGELFF.

V is TRBV10-3 and J is TRBJ1-2; 10 bases agree with TRBD1. Germline lookup yields CDR1 ENHRY and CDR2 SYGVKD. Trimming cost V 3 bases and J 2 bases; bases outside gene matches: 3. CDR3 length equals 15 residues. Here the CDR3 reads CAISDLGQGNYGYTF. The CDR3 bases are TGTGCCATCAGTGATTTGGGACAGGGGAACTATGGCTACACCTTC.

The V gene is TRBV5-6, the J gene TRBJ2-4; D call uncertain. Deletions cut 1 base from V and 0 bases from J, with 11 bases between. The CDR3 length is 16 residues. Germline values: CDR1 SGHDT, CDR2 YYEEEE. CDR3 nucleotides: TGTGCCAGCAGCTTGTTCCATTTCTTAGCCAAAAACATTCAGTACTTC. The encoded protein is CASSLFHFLAKNIQYF.

This chain joins TRBV12-5 and TRBJ2-3; weak D call: TRBD1 (5 bases). This CDR3 is 15 amino acids long. V was trimmed by 3 bases and J by 2 bases, leaving 12 bases between them. Germline values: CDR1 LGHNT, CDR2 FRNRAP. For the CDR3, the DNA is TGTGCTAGTGGTTTCGGCCAGGGCGACACAGATACGCAGTATTTT. The encoded protein is CASGFGQGDTDTQYF.

The genes are TRBV5-8 and TRBJ2-5; a weak D match, TRBD2 (6 bases). With 2 bases removed from V and 7 bases from J, the gap between germline ends came to 15 bases. The CDR3 runs to 14 residues. The germline V gene has CDR1 SGHTS and CDR2 YDEGEE. The CDR3 DNA reads TGTGCCAGCAGCTTACCTGGGGGGAGAGGGACCCAGTACTTC. Residues: CASSLPGGRGTQYF.